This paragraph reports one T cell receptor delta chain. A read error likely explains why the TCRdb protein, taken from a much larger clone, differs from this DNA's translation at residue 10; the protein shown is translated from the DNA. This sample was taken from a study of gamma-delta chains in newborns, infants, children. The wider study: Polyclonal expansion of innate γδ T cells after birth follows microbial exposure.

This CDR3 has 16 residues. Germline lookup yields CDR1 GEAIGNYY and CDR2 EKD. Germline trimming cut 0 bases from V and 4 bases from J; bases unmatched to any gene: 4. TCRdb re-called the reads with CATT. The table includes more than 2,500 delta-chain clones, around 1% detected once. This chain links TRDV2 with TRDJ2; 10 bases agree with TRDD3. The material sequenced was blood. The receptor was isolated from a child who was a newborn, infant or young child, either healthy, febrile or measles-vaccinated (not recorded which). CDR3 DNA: TGTGCCTGTGACACCGTGGGGGATACTTGGACAGCACAACTCTTCTTT. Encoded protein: CACDTVGDTWTAQLFF.